Shown below are 28 T cell receptor beta chains from a single sample sequenced in a study of T cell changes during pregnancy in multiple sclerosis. Using immunoSEQ multiplex PCR, the repertoire was profiled, and TCRdb retains in-frame clones only, with some absent. The sample has 85,000 to 100,000 clones, around 92% seen once; the top ten hold about 2.4%. Sequences were derived from peripheral blood, sampled in the first trimester of pregnancy. The receptors derive from a female donor with multiple sclerosis, enrolled in a pregnancy study.

The chain couples TRBV5-1 to TRBJ1-1, with D unclear. The CDR3 loop spans 16 amino acids. The V gene's germline CDR1 is SGHRS and CDR2 YFSETQ. Trimming took off 4 bases at V and 3 bases at J, with 19 bases between the two ends. The CDR3 DNA reads as TGCGCCAGCAGCCAAGAGTTACGTCCAAGCCACACTGAAGCTTTCTTT. It translates to CASSQELRPSHTEAFF.

V usage is TRBV15 and J usage is TRBJ2-1; no clear D gene. The CDR3 is 12 amino acids. V was clipped by 0 bases and J by 9 bases, with 6 bases between them. Germline V gene sequence: CDR1 LNHNV, CDR2 YYDKDF (reference sequence). CDR3 sequence: CATSRDYGEQFF. The CDR3 nucleotides are TGTGCCACCAGCAGAGATTACGGTGAGCAGTTCTTC. Supplemented by reference TRBV15 and TRBJ2-1, the full variable domain reads DAMVIQNPRYQVTQFGKPVTLSCSQTLNHNVMYWYQQKSSQAPKLLFHYYDKDFNNEADTPDNFQSRRPNTSFCFLDIRSPGLGDTAMYLCATSRDYGEQFFGPGTRLTVL.

This clone was detected once. The chain joins TRBV6-1 to TRBJ2-3, with 12 bases identical to TRBD2. J was trimmed by 6 bases and V by 1 base; bases with no gene match: 2. Germline V lookup: CDR1 MNHNS, CDR2 SASEGT. The CDR3 runs to 15 residues. This chain's CDR3 is CASSEGLAGVDTQYF. In DNA, the CDR3 is TGTGCCAGCAGTGAAGGACTAGCGGGAGTGGATACGCAGTATTTT.

The V gene is TRBV7-8, the J gene TRBJ1-2; D remains ambiguous. The germline V and J ends were trimmed by 5 bases and 4 bases, with 14 bases remaining between them. CDR1 and CDR2 from the germline V gene are SGHVS and FQNEAQ. This CDR3 has 14 amino acids. CDR3 in DNA: TGTGCCAGCAGCCCCCCAGGACTGAGCTATGGCTACACCTTC. As protein: CASSPPGLSYGYTF.

This chain links TRBV28 with TRBJ1-2; D is perhaps TRBD1 (6 bases). CDR1 is MDHEN and CDR2 is SYDVKM in the germline V gene. The CDR3 loop spans 14 amino acids. The V end lost 5 bases, the J end lost 4 bases, and 14 bases lay between the germline ends. This chain's CDR3 is CASSPGGSGYGYTF. CDR3 coding DNA: TGTGCCAGCAGTCCTGGGGGCAGTGGCTATGGCTACACCTTC.

This chain connects TRBV28 to TRBJ2-5, with a tentative D call TRBD1 (6 bases). In germline, CDR1 is MDHEN, CDR2 SYDVKM. V was clipped by 3 bases and J by 7 bases, with 9 bases between them. This CDR3 spans 12 amino acids. The CDR3 spells CASSLIGGTQYF. CDR3 DNA sequence: TGTGCCAGCAGTTTGATAGGGGGGACCCAGTACTTC.

The V call is TRBV7-2, the J call TRBJ2-7, with D maybe TRBD2 (6 bases). Germline CDR1 SGHTA, CDR2 FQGNSA. Deletions cut 6 bases from V and 1 base from J, with 13 bases between. The CDR3 runs to 14 residues. The CDR3 coding sequence is TGTGCCAGCAGACGGGACTTCAAATCCTACGAGCAGTACTTC. Translation gives CASRRDFKSYEQYF.

The V gene is TRBV7-2, the J gene TRBJ2-2; D unclear. V was clipped by 4 bases and J by 0 bases, with 9 bases between them. Germline CDR1 reads SGHTA; CDR2 reads FQGNSA. The CDR3 covers 15 residues. CDR3 sequence (DNA): TGTGCCAGCAGCTCGAGACACCCGAACACCGGGGAGCTGTTTTTT. It yields the protein CASSSRHPNTGELFF. Using reference TRBV7-2 and TRBJ2-2 for the parts outside the CDR3, the full variable domain is GAGVSQSPSNKVTEKGKDVELRCDPISGHTALYWYRQSLGQGLEFLIYFQGNSAPDKSGLPSDRFSAERTGGSVSTLTIQRTQQEDSAVYLCASSSRHPNTGELFFGEGSRLTVL.

The chain employs TRBV4-2 and TRBJ2-3; maybe TRBD2 (6 bases). This CDR3 contains 13 residues. Germline CDR1 LGHNA, CDR2 YNFKEQ. V was cut by 4 bases and J by 7 bases, with 12 bases left in between. In DNA form, the CDR3 reads TGTGCCAGCAGCCTACGACTAGTCCATACGCAGTATTTT. It is translated as CASSLRLVHTQYF.

The rearrangement uses TRBV19 and TRBJ2-1; 14 nucleotides agree with TRBD2. CDR1 and CDR2 (germline): LNHDA, SQIVND (reference sequence). V lost 1 base and J lost 6; bases outside the gene matches: 2. The CDR3 loop spans 16 amino acids. The CDR3 nucleotides read TGTGCCAGTAGTATAGGACTAGCGGGAGGGGCCAATGAGCAGTTCTTC. This translates into CASSIGLAGGANEQFF.

This sequence joins TRBV10-3 and TRBJ2-7; possibly TRBD1 for D (6 bases). The CDR3 has 14 amino acids. CDR1 is ENHRY and CDR2 is SYGVKD in the germline V gene. V was pared by 6 bases and J by 2 bases, with 14 bases between. CDR3 sequence (DNA): TGTGCCATCAGCCTCAGGGGACAAACCTACGAGCAGTACTTC. Its translation is CAISLRGQTYEQYF.

V is TRBV30 and J is TRBJ1-1; D gene unclear. V was cut by 1 base and J by 1 base, with 16 bases left in between. Germline CDR1 GTSNPN, CDR2 SVGIG (reference sequence). The length of the CDR3 is 16 residues. CDR3 DNA sequence: TGTGCCTGGAGTGCCCCCCCGCAGGCATCGAACACTGAAGCTTTCTTT. Encoded protein: CAWSAPPQASNTEAFF.

The V gene is TRBV4-3, the J gene TRBJ1-4; no clear D gene. CDR1 and CDR2 (germline): LGHNA, YSLEER. Trimming cost V 1 base and J 7 bases, with 16 bases left between them. The CDR3 has 16 residues. The CDR3 sequence is CASSQVLPLGGEKLFF. The CDR3 DNA sequence: TGCGCCAGCAGCCAAGTTTTGCCCTTGGGAGGTGAAAAACTGTTTTTT.

The chain carries TRBV25-1 and TRBJ2-5; D unclear. The CDR3 extends over 15 amino acids. V lost 3 bases, J lost 5 bases, and 16 bases lay in between. The germline V gene has CDR1 MGHDK and CDR2 SYGVNS. CDR3 sequence reads: CASSDAAGFKETQYF. The DNA for the CDR3 is TGTGCCAGCAGTGACGCGGCTGGGTTTAAGGAGACCCAGTACTTC.

The rearrangement uses TRBV10-3 and TRBJ2-1, with 7 bases aligning to TRBD2. The CDR3 length is 17 residues. V lost 7 bases and J lost 5; bases outside the gene matches: 17. Germline V gene sequence: CDR1 ENHRY, CDR2 SYGVKD. CDR3 sequence: CAITSGGKRDSNNEQFF. The DNA of the CDR3 is TGTGCCATCACGTCGGGGGGAAAGAGGGATTCCAACAATGAGCAGTTCTTC.

The chain employs TRBV30 and TRBJ1-5; D is possibly TRBD1 (6 bases). V was pared by 1 base and J by 9 bases, with 19 bases between. Germline loops: CDR1 GTSNPN, CDR2 SVGIG (reference sequence). This CDR3 has 15 residues. The CDR3 spells CAWSAAGTRFPPQHF. DNA of the CDR3: TGTGCCTGGAGTGCCGCCGGGACAAGGTTCCCGCCCCAGCATTTT.

The rearrangement uses TRBV4-2 and TRBJ2-7, with D uncertain. Germline CDR1 LGHNA, CDR2 YNFKEQ. The CDR3 contains 14 residues. Trimming pared 0 bases from V and 0 bases from J, leaving 6 bases between. CDR3: CASSQDTSSYEQYF. The CDR3 DNA sequence: TGTGCCAGCAGCCAAGATACCAGCTCCTACGAGCAGTACTTC.

The CDR3 DNA sequence: TGTGCCAGCAGCCCGTCCGGCGGGAGCACAGATACGCAGTATTTT. Protein: CASSPSGGSTDTQYF. V usage is TRBV7-9 and J usage is TRBJ2-3; tentative D call: TRBD2 (5 bases). Germline V lookup: CDR1 SEHNR, CDR2 FQNEAQ (reference sequence). Trimming stripped 5 bases from V and 0 bases from J, with 12 bases between. CDR3 length: 15 residues. Using reference TRBV7-9 and TRBJ2-3 for the parts outside the CDR3, the full variable domain is DTGVSQNPRHKITKRGQNVTFRCDPISEHNRLYWYRQTLGQGPEFLTYFQNEAQLEKSRLLSDRFSAERPKGSFSTLEIQRTEQGDSAMYLCASSPSGGSTDTQYFGPGTRLTVL.

The V call is TRBV19, the J call TRBJ2-3; 7 bases match TRBD1. The CDR3 is 15 residues long. Germline V gene lookup returns CDR1 LNHDA and CDR2 SQIVND (reference sequence). With V trimmed by 4 bases and J by 5 bases, 9 bases remained unmatched. Here the CDR3 DNA reads TGTGCCAGTAGTAAAGACAGGGCAGGGGGAGATACGCAGTATTTT. Protein: CASSKDRAGGDTQYF. Full variable domain (rest looked up from reference TRBV19 and TRBJ2-3): DGGITQSPKYLFRKEGQNVTLSCEQNLNHDAMYWYRQDPGQGLRLIYYSQIVNDFQKGDIAEGYSVSREKKESFPLTVTSAQKNPTAFYLCASSKDRAGGDTQYFGPGTRLTVL.

The chain is built from TRBV2 and TRBJ2-2; D perhaps matches TRBD2 (6 bases). CDR1 is SNHLY and CDR2 is FYNNEI in the germline V gene. The ends were cut back, 0 bases at V and 4 bases at J, with 6 bases in the middle. The CDR3 is made up of 14 amino acids. CDR3 sequence (DNA): TGTGCCAGCAGTGAAGCGGGGGGCACCGGGGAGCTGTTTTTT. Encoded protein: CASSEAGGTGELFF.

The chain is built from TRBV7-3 and TRBJ1-1; D not certain. The CDR3 totals 13 residues. Germline V gene sequence: CDR1 SGHTA, CDR2 FQGTGA. Trimming took off 4 bases at V and 1 base at J, with 7 bases between the two ends. CDR3 protein: CASSYGGNTEAFF. CDR3 nucleotide sequence: TGTGCCAGCAGCTACGGCGGGAACACTGAAGCTTTCTTT.

The V and J genes are TRBV18 and TRBJ1-4; D gene ambiguous. CDR3 size: 12 residues. V lost 2 bases and J lost 8, with 6 bases in between. Germline V gene sequence: CDR1 KGHSH, CDR2 LQKENI. DNA for the CDR3: TGTGCCAGCTCACCATCCCAGGAAAAACTGTTTTTT. It yields the protein CASSPSQEKLFF.

V is TRBV7-2 and J is TRBJ2-3, with 8 bases aligning to TRBD2. Germline assignment: CDR1 SGHTA and CDR2 FQGNSA. This CDR3 comprises 16 residues. V gave up 4 bases and J gave up 4 bases; unmatched junction bases: 10. CDR3 sequence (DNA): TGTGCCAGCAGCTCTTGGACTAGCCGTGGCCCAGATACGCAGTATTTT. Encoded protein: CASSSWTSRGPDTQYF.

This sequence joins TRBV19 and TRBJ2-3; TRBD2 matches at 9 bases. Germline V lookup: CDR1 LNHDA, CDR2 SQIVND (reference sequence). The CDR3 length is 16 residues. V shed 3 bases and J 5 bases; nucleotides not matched to a gene: 9. DNA for the CDR3: TGTGCCAGTAGTATCGGTAGCGGGAGTTCGGTAGATACGCAGTATTTT. It is translated as CASSIGSGSSVDTQYF. Full variable domain (rest looked up from reference TRBV19 and TRBJ2-3): DGGITQSPKYLFRKEGQNVTLSCEQNLNHDAMYWYRQDPGQGLRLIYYSQIVNDFQKGDIAEGYSVSREKKESFPLTVTSAQKNPTAFYLCASSIGSGSSVDTQYFGPGTRLTVL.

V and J are TRBV7-6 and TRBJ2-7; 7 nucleotides match TRBD1. The CDR3 consists of 14 residues. Unmatched junction bases numbered 4, after V lost 1 base and J lost 4 bases. Germline CDR1 and CDR2: SGHVS and FNYEAQ. CDR3 nucleotides: TGTGCCAGCAGCTTAGGACAGGGTGAATACGAGCAGTACTTC. It encodes CASSLGQGEYEQYF.

The chain has TRBV19 and TRBJ1-4, with 9 bases identical to TRBD1. In germline, CDR1 is LNHDA, CDR2 SQIVND (reference sequence). This CDR3 is 16 amino acids long. Germline trimming cut 3 bases from V and 5 bases from J; bases unmatched to any gene: 7. For the CDR3, the DNA is TGTGCCAGTAGTATCCTGCCGGGACAGGGAAATGAAAAACTGTTTTTT. Its protein product is CASSILPGQGNEKLFF.

This clone was seen a single time. The genes are TRBV2 and TRBJ2-7; maybe TRBD2 (7 bases). The CDR3 covers 15 residues. Trimming cost V 8 bases and J 1 base, with 18 bases left between them. The germline V gene encodes CDR1 SNHLY and CDR2 FYNNEI. The CDR3 nucleotides are TGTGCCAGCCTCTTGGGGGGGGCCCTTTCCTACGAGCAGTACTTC. Translating gives CASLLGGALSYEQYF.

The V call is TRBV15, the J call TRBJ2-2; possibly TRBD2 for D (7 bases). Trimming took off 8 bases at V and 3 bases at J, with 13 bases between the two ends. Germline V gene lookup returns CDR1 LNHNV and CDR2 YYDKDF (reference sequence). This CDR3 spans 14 amino acids. The DNA for the CDR3 is TGTGCCACCCGGGGGGACATCTACACCGGGGAGCTGTTTTTT. It is translated as CATRGDIYTGELFF.